The 18 T cell receptor beta chains given below trace back to one sample, sequenced in a study of OX40 agonist ivuxolimab in advanced cancers. TCRdb's table, derived via immunoSEQ multiplex PCR, lists solely in-frame clones and lacks some. Here the sample spans around 90,000 clones, 92% being singletons. The starting material was CD4+ or CD8+ T cells sorted from blood, obtained in a trial of the OX40 agonist ivuxolimab. These receptor sequences come from an adult with an advanced solid tumor such as melanoma, head and neck, liver or kidney cancer.

This chain uses TRBV4-1 with TRBJ2-5; no reliable D call. The germline gives CDR1 MGHRA, CDR2 YSYEKL. V gave up 2 bases and J gave up 5 bases, with 9 bases separating them. CDR3 size: 13 residues. The CDR3 here is CASSQQGLETQYF. CDR3 DNA sequence: TGCGCCAGCAGCCAACAAGGGCTGGAGACCCAGTACTTC.

This clone was counted between two and nine times. The V and J genes are TRBV19 and TRBJ1-2; D possibly corresponds to TRBD1 (5 bases). Germline lookup yields CDR1 LNHDA and CDR2 SQIVND (reference sequence). Between the trimmed V and J ends, which lost 2 bases and 3 bases, there was a span of 13 bases. This CDR3 region has 15 residues. The CDR3 DNA is TGTGCCAGTAGTATAAGGGGCGCAAGCCACTATGGCTACACCTTC. Amino acid sequence: CASSIRGASHYGYTF.

This clone is a singleton in its sample. The V call is TRBV11-2, the J call TRBJ2-2; the match to TRBD2 covers 11 bases. Germline values: CDR1 SGHAT, CDR2 FQNNGV. The CDR3 consists of 19 residues. V was clipped by 5 bases and J by 1 base; unmatched bases: 12. The CDR3 protein is CASSARTPGLAENTGELFF. The DNA of the CDR3 is TGTGCCAGCAGCGCCCGAACCCCGGGACTAGCGGAGAACACCGGGGAGCTGTTTTTT.

This clone was recorded a few times. The V call is TRBV7-9, the J call TRBJ2-2; the D gene is possibly TRBD2 (5 bases). The CDR3 consists of 13 residues. Per germline, CDR1 SEHNR and CDR2 FQNEAQ (reference sequence). The V and J ends lost 7 bases and 4 bases respectively, with 10 bases between them. The CDR3 protein is CASNGDATGELFF. The CDR3 DNA is TGTGCCAGCAACGGGGATGCCACCGGGGAGCTGTTTTTT.

The V call is TRBV2, the J call TRBJ2-1, with 8 bases aligning to TRBD2. The germline CDR1 and CDR2 sequences are SNHLY and FYNNEI. Unmatched junction bases numbered 9, after V lost 3 bases and J lost 5 bases. This CDR3 is built from 16 residues. The CDR3 nucleotides are TGTGCCAGCAGTGATGGGCTAGCGGGCGCTGACAATGAGCAGTTCTTC. This translates into CASSDGLAGADNEQFF.

The chain recombines TRBV25-1 with TRBJ2-7; D gene ambiguous. CDR1 and CDR2 (germline): MGHDK, SYGVNS. This CDR3 comprises 13 residues. Trimming took off 6 bases at V and 1 base at J, with 10 bases between the two ends. CDR3: CASSRLWSYEQYF. DNA for the CDR3: TGTGCCAGCAGCCGACTGTGGTCCTACGAGCAGTACTTC.

The chain uses TRBV27 and TRBJ2-7; TRBD2 matches at 10 bases. The length of the CDR3 is 16 residues. V dropped 4 bases and J dropped 5; count of bases not matched to a gene: 11. Germline assignment: CDR1 MNHEY and CDR2 SMNVEV (reference sequence). The CDR3 here is CASSWGKAGGDHEQYF. The CDR3 region has the DNA TGTGCCAGCAGTTGGGGGAAAGCGGGAGGGGACCACGAGCAGTACTTC.

This CDR3 reads CASSYRTGAEAFF. In DNA, the CDR3 is TGTGCCAGCAGTTACCGAACAGGGGCTGAAGCTTTCTTT. The V call is TRBV6-6, the J call TRBJ1-1; TRBD1 agrees at 7 bases. V was pared by 2 bases and J by 6 bases, with 3 bases of the junction left unmatched. The CDR3 contains 13 residues. The germline gives CDR1 MNHNY, CDR2 SVGAGI (reference sequence).

The rearrangement joins TRBV28 to TRBJ2-7, with 7 bases fitting TRBD1. The CDR3 length is 13 residues. V shed 5 bases and J 4 bases; nucleotides not matched to a gene: 5. Germline V CDR1 and CDR2: MDHEN, SYDVKM. This CDR3 is CASSEGGAYEQYF. In nucleotides, the CDR3 is TGTGCCAGCAGTGAAGGGGGCGCTTACGAGCAGTACTTC.

This clone was detected once. The CDR3 region is CASSENGGSGNTIYF. DNA for the CDR3: TGCGCCAGCAGTGAGAACGGGGGCTCTGGAAACACCATATATTTT. The chain joins TRBV10-2 to TRBJ1-3, with D possibly matching TRBD1 (5 bases). CDR1 is WSHSY, CDR2 SAAADI, per germline. V lost 2 bases and J lost 0, with 8 bases in between. The CDR3 totals 15 residues.

CDR3 in amino acids: CAIISQKGAREQYF. The CDR3 nucleotides read TGTGCCATCATCTCACAAAAGGGGGCGCGGGAGCAGTACTTC. This rearrangement joins TRBV10-3 to TRBJ2-7; TRBD1 matches 7 bases. The J segment lost 7 bases and the V segment lost 7 bases, leaving 13 bases of the junction unmatched. From germline, CDR1 is ENHRY and CDR2 SYGVKD. The CDR3 is 14 residues long.

The V and J genes are TRBV6-5 and TRBJ1-1; the D gene is possibly TRBD1 (5 bases). Trimming pared 8 bases from V and 4 bases from J, leaving 8 bases between. The germline gives CDR1 MNHEY, CDR2 SVGAGI. This CDR3 spans 11 amino acids. The CDR3 nucleotides read TGTGCCAGCCGGGGGGGCACTGAAGCTTTCTTT. Translated, it gives CASRGGTEAFF.

The chain combines TRBV7-8 with TRBJ1-5; TRBD1 is a possible D gene (6 bases). This CDR3 has 16 residues. Germline CDR1 reads SGHVS; CDR2 reads FQNEAQ. V dropped 1 base and J dropped 9 bases, with 19 bases sitting between them. The DNA of the CDR3 is TGTGCCAGCAGCTTAGATCTGGGTGGGGCCAGGGGGCCCCAGCATTTT. Translating gives CASSLDLGGARGPQHF.

This sequence joins TRBV5-1 and TRBJ1-3; no clear D. The V gene lost 0 bases and the J gene lost 0 bases, with 10 bases spanning the gap. This CDR3 has 16 residues. From germline, CDR1 is SGHRS and CDR2 YFSETQ. CDR3 sequence reads: CASSLGGSSSGNTIYF. The CDR3 bases are TGCGCCAGCAGCTTGGGTGGCAGCAGCTCTGGAAACACCATATATTTT.

The V gene is TRBV2, the J gene TRBJ2-1; possibly TRBD2 for D (5 bases). The germline V gene encodes CDR1 SNHLY and CDR2 FYNNEI. This CDR3 spans 11 amino acids. V lost 7 bases and J 7 bases, leaving 8 bases between the germline ends. The CDR3 DNA reads as TGTGCCAGCACCAGCGGAAATGAGCAGTTCTTC. Its translation: CASTSGNEQFF.

The rearrangement joins TRBV14 to TRBJ2-7; 8 nucleotides align to TRBD2. The CDR3 consists of 15 residues. Germline V CDR1 and CDR2: SGHDN, FVKESK. After removal of 4 bases from V and 6 bases from J, the junction contained 11 bases not matched to a gene. As DNA, the CDR3 is TGTGCCAGCAGCCTAAGGGGAGCGGGAGCTGGCGAGCAGTACTTC. Translation: CASSLRGAGAGEQYF.

V usage is TRBV14 and J usage is TRBJ1-1; D is unresolved. This CDR3 spans 12 amino acids. Trimming removed 4 bases at V and 11 bases at J, with 14 bases between. Germline CDR1 reads SGHDN; CDR2 reads FVKESK. The CDR3 sequence: CASSPGFLVAFF. CDR3 nucleotide sequence: TGTGCCAGCAGCCCCGGGTTCCTCGTGGCTTTCTTT. Based on the CDR3 plus reference TRBV14 and TRBJ1-1, the full variable domain is EAGVTQFPSHSVIEKGQTVTLRCDPISGHDNLYWYRRVMGKEIKFLLHFVKESKQDESGMPNNRFLAERTGGTYSTLKVQPAELEDSGVYFCASSPGFLVAFFGQGTRLTVV.

The chain links TRBV6-1 to TRBJ1-2; D is ambiguous. The ends were cut back, 4 bases at V and 3 bases at J, with 9 bases in the middle. Germline V gives CDR1 MNHNS, CDR2 SASEGT. The CDR3 runs to 13 residues. The CDR3 DNA follows: TGTGCCAGCAGTGCTAGCATATACTATGGCTACACCTTC. This codes for CASSASIYYGYTF.